This T cell receptor beta chain was sequenced during a study of Graves' ophthalmopathy and Graves' hyperthyroidism. TCR beta CDR3 amplification used RNA transcripts. A first-round RT-PCR used HTBI primers, followed by a second-round multiplex PCR. TCRdb re-analysed the multiplex PCR reads in MiXCR, keeping a single row per CDR3 protein. Altogether over 200,000 distinct CDR3 sequences are present, around 30% being singletons, with the ten largest covering 8.5% to 9.5%. This clonotype was found many times. Its target is not known. The diagnostic workup employed clinical symptoms, serum thyroxine, TRAb, thyroid ultrasound and orbital computed tomography. The starting material, roughly 9.7 ml of fresh peripheral blood, provided the PBMCs. This CDR3 comprises 16 residues. With V trimmed by 1 base and J by 3 bases, 5 bases remained unmatched. Germline V CDR1 and CDR2: KGHDR, SFDVKD. Overall study results and limits: Most expanded thyroid clonotypes above 0.001 frequency also appeared in blood.

The sample was peripheral blood. The TCR originated in a middle-aged man with Graves' ophthalmopathy. The V gene is TRBV24-1, the J gene TRBJ2-5; 9 positions agree with TRBD2. The CDR3 is CATSDFPAGGEETQYF. In nucleotides, the CDR3 is TGTGCCACCAGTGATTTCCCAGCGGGAGGTGAAGAGACCCAGTACTTC.